This TCR beta chain was sequenced for a study of shared clonotypes between healthy human individuals (dated by TCRdb to 2018 to 2021). Study-level background: Two women and a few men aged 18 to 49 years were included in the cohort. For each donor, CD4 naive and CD4 memory were each given three plates, CD8 naive was given two plates, and CD8 memory was given one plate. The study deeply sequenced blood TCR repertoires of 5 or 6 healthy adults to estimate repertoire size and the extent of clonotype sharing between individuals. To increase sequencing depth and limit assay-specific biases, different laboratories used diverse techniques to prepare libraries and sequence TCR repertoires. Between about 0.85 and 8.9 billion PBMCs per donor were obtained by leukapheresis.

This clone appeared a single time. Its antigen has not been determined. Base qualities are not at hand, and no much larger clone is one base apart. Donors were healthy HIV-negative adults with no recently reported acute infections or vaccinations. Every donor was a Caucasian adult residing in Nashville, Tennessee, USA. CD4+ T cells were enriched through magnetic negative selection, after which naive cells were positively selected on CD45RA and the remaining negative fraction served as the memory subset. After blood collection by leukapheresis, PBMCs were isolated using Ficoll-Histopaque density gradient centrifugation and then cryopreserved in the vapor phase of liquid nitrogen. Analytical flow cytometry was used to check the purity and quantity of every magnetically sorted T cell population. Genomic DNA was isolated from every sorted fraction and measured by UV absorbance on a Nanodrop 2000c. Overall study outcomes, separate from this receptor: Compared with non-shared clonotypes, the clonotypes found in all four sorted-subset donors had higher generation probabilities. Pairwise subsampling led to the expectation that sequencing depth would affect the degree of clonotype sharing among donors. Rarefaction of sorted-subset datasets indicated incomplete sequencing despite the large sequencing depth. Sampling was limited to blood, and TCR repertoires in tissue likely differ from TCR repertoires in blood. Estimated clonotype richness was generally larger for naive than for memory subsets. The genetic and exposure-history diversity represented was limited by the small number of donors. About 5% of naive CD4, 3.5% of naive CD8, about 2.1% of memory CD4, and approximately 0.39% of memory CD8 clonotypes were shared across several donors.

TCR CDR3 regions were amplified from genomic DNA by multiplex PCR using the deep immunoSEQ assay. Extracted genomic DNA from each cell subset was spread evenly across all wells of several immunoSEQ 96-well plates, with each plate serving as a replicate. For sorted subsets, each replicate PCR was loaded with about 200 ng genomic DNA, equivalent to some 27,000 T cell genomes. Purified libraries were measured with a Qubit 3.0 fluorometer, size-checked on a Bioanalyzer 2100, and measured again with the KAPA Library Quantification kit. Every immunoSEQ 96-well plate was sequenced on a separate single-read 150-cycle Illumina NextSeq 550 flow cell. In the paper's pipeline: Because only junctional sequences without quality scores were contained in the immunoSEQ output, filtering matching that applied to full-length reads could not be performed. To assign V/J genes and CDR3, sequences were annotated against IMGT germline references using PyIR, a Python wrapper for IgBLAST v1.9. Reads with weak V/J assignments (E-value above 1e-6), missing CDR3, stop codons, out-of-frame junctions, or ambiguous translated residues were removed. V3J clonotypes were defined by identical inferred V gene, J gene, and CDR3 amino acid sequence. Percentage overlap between repertoires was computed as shared unique clonotypes divided by the size of the smaller repertoire. Repertoire richness was assessed with RTK rarefaction, the Chao1 estimator, and Recon v2.1 estimates of unobserved clonotypes. Generation probabilities were computed with OLGA for all TCRbeta clonotypes obtained by the gDNA method from several donors. Sourced from immuneACCESS, this table was stored by TCRdb with only in-frame sequences that have V and J called. A share of the clones is absent; for the studies checked, an unresolved V gene accounts for under half, and the remainder has no known explanation. D and trimming were read from the DNA, whereas the V and J calls and clone size are those reported in that table. This sample is represented by over a million clones; about 84% of them were singletons. 0.55% to 0.7% of the sample is held by the ten biggest clonotypes.

V loses 4 bases at its end and J loses 3 bases; junction bases beyond the gene matches: 7. The cysteine opens and the phenylalanine closes a CDR3 of 16 amino acids. Only the CDR3 DNA is retained, 48 bases long and in frame from the first base. Based on the germline V gene, the CDR1 and CDR2 sequences are SNHLY and FYNNEI. Sequencing used memory CD4+ T cells from PBMCs. This specimen's cell subset or site label, per the study, means: CD45RA-negative fraction. This receptor was identified in a man between 18 and 35 years old in good health. Some clones in this sample may be carry-over from other donors' samples. The chain joins TRBV2 to TRBJ1-2; 11 central bases correspond to TRBD1. CDR3 protein: CASSVIGQGADYGYTF. The nucleotide sequence reads as follows: TGTGCCAGCAGTGTCATCGGACAGGGGGCTGACTATGGCTACACCTTC.